The 32 T cell receptor beta chains listed next were all sequenced from one sample in a study of T cells after yellow fever vaccination. MiXCR, applied by TCRdb to the 5' RACE reads, yields one record per CDR3 protein. The table has over 110,000 distinct CDR3 sequences, roughly 8% seen once. The sample here was CD4+ T cells sorted from PBMCs, taken 5 days after the yellow fever booster vaccination. The receptors here all came from a man aged 25 to 40 who received the YFV17D yellow fever vaccine.

Ten or more counts support this clonotype. This chain joins TRBV5-4 and TRBJ1-5; D perhaps matches TRBD1 (6 bases). Deletions cut 2 bases from V and 6 bases from J, with 12 bases between. CDR1 is SGHNT and CDR2 is YYREEE in the germline V gene (reference sequence). CDR3 length equals 14 residues. The CDR3 sequence is CASSLAGGSQPQHF. The DNA of the CDR3 is TGTGCCAGCAGCTTAGCGGGGGGCAGTCAGCCCCAGCATTTT.

This clonotype was observed many times. The rearrangement joins TRBV6-1 to TRBJ2-7; 9 bases are shared with TRBD2. The V gene's germline CDR1 is MNHNS and CDR2 SASEGT. The CDR3 has 17 amino acids. V was clipped by 3 bases and J by 4 bases; unmatched bases: 13. The CDR3 region has the DNA TGTGCCAGCAGTGACCTCGGGACTAGCTATCGTAGGTACGAGCAGTACTTC. It encodes CASSDLGTSYRRYEQYF.

This clonotype was seen many times. V is TRBV4-3 and J is TRBJ2-1; the D gene is possibly TRBD2 (5 bases). CDR3 size: 14 residues. Trimming pared 4 bases from V and 7 bases from J, leaving 14 bases between. Germline lookup yields CDR1 LGHNA and CDR2 YSLEER. The CDR3 coding sequence is TGCGCCAGCAGCCCAAGACTGGAGCGGAATGAGCAGTTCTTC. It specifies CASSPRLERNEQFF.

The gene calls are TRBV30 and TRBJ2-2, with unresolved D. Trimming took 3 bases from V and 5 from J, leaving 16 bases between them. Germline values: CDR1 GTSNPN, CDR2 SVGIG (reference sequence). CDR3 size: 15 residues. CDR3 nucleotide sequence: TGTGCCTGGAGGGGTAGTGAGAGAACTACCGGGGAGCTGTTTTTT. This gives the protein CAWRGSERTTGELFF.

This clonotype was found a few times. V and J are TRBV20-1 and TRBJ1-2, with D possibly TRBD1 on 6 matching bases. This CDR3 is 13 amino acids long. V dropped 0 bases and J dropped 7 bases, with 12 bases sitting between them. Per germline, CDR1 DFQATT and CDR2 SNEGSKA (reference sequence). The CDR3: CSARDTGTGGYTF. The CDR3 region has the DNA TGCAGTGCTAGAGACACAGGGACGGGTGGCTACACCTTC.

This clonotype came up a few times. This rearrangement joins TRBV27 to TRBJ2-7; TRBD2 matches 10 bases. Germline lookup yields CDR1 MNHEY and CDR2 SMNVEV (reference sequence). CDR3 length: 15 amino acids. Unmatched junction bases numbered 5, after V lost 3 bases and J lost 3 bases. CDR3 nucleotides: TGTGCCAGCAGTTTCCGACTAGCGGGCCACTACGAGCAGTACTTC. Its translation is CASSFRLAGHYEQYF.

This clonotype was observed at least ten times. V is TRBV20-1 and J is TRBJ2-2, with TRBD2 matching 12 bases. With 5 bases clipped from V and 6 bases from J, the junction kept 7 bases outside the gene matches. The CDR3 loop spans 15 amino acids. Germline-derived CDR1 and CDR2 are DFQATT and SNEGSKA (reference sequence). The DNA for the CDR3 is TGCAGTGCTTTCCCTAGCGGGAGGGACGCCGGGGAGCTGTTTTTT. Residues: CSAFPSGRDAGELFF.

This clonotype was counted ten times or more. This chain links TRBV20-1 with TRBJ2-1; 11 positions match TRBD2. The CDR3 runs 14 residues. Unmatched junction bases numbered 5, after V lost 2 bases and J lost 8 bases. Germline CDR1 reads DFQATT; CDR2 reads SNEGSKA (reference sequence). CDR3 nucleotide sequence: TGCAGTGCTAGATCTAGCGGGAGGCTGGATGAGCAGTTCTTC. Its protein is CSARSSGRLDEQFF.

This clonotype was detected ten times or more. V usage is TRBV24-1 and J usage is TRBJ2-3; 8 positions agree with TRBD1. Trimming at V came to 3 bases and at J to 4 bases, leaving 8 bases not matched to a gene. The CDR3 has 16 residues. Germline V lookup: CDR1 KGHDR, CDR2 SFDVKD. CDR3 DNA sequence: TGTGCCACCAGTGATCCAGGACAGGGAGGAGCAGATACGCAGTATTTT. Protein product: CATSDPGQGGADTQYF.

This clonotype was seen ten or more times. The chain has TRBV11-1 and TRBJ2-5; a weak D match, TRBD1 (5 bases). The ends were cut back, 6 bases at V and 2 bases at J, with 16 bases in the middle. The CDR3 sequence is 15 residues long. Germline V lookup: CDR1 SGHAT, CDR2 FQDESV (reference sequence). The CDR3 DNA reads TGTGCCAGCAGGTCGACAGCTGACGGACAAGAGACCCAGTACTTC. It yields the protein CASRSTADGQETQYF.

Ten or more counts support this clonotype. The chain is built from TRBV14 and TRBJ2-7; 10 bases are shared with TRBD2. V lost 1 base to trimming and J lost 5 bases; unmatched junction nucleotides: 17. CDR1 and CDR2 from the germline V gene are SGHDN and FVKESK. The CDR3 is made up of 19 amino acids. The CDR3 sequence: CASSQAPPPASGSSDEQYF. CDR3 nucleotide sequence: TGTGCCAGCAGCCAAGCCCCCCCGCCCGCTAGCGGGAGTAGCGACGAGCAGTACTTC.

This chain joins TRBV18 and TRBJ1-4; no definite D call. CDR1 and CDR2 from the germline V gene are KGHSH and LQKENI. This CDR3 region has 17 residues. With 10 bases removed from V and 8 bases from J, the gap between germline ends came to 29 bases. CDR3 coding DNA: TGTGCCACCCGACCTCCGCAGGCCCGGGAAGCGGAAGAAAAACTGTTTTTT. It specifies CATRPPQAREAEEKLFF.

This clonotype occurred many times. The CDR3 sequence is CATSEAKGGNEQFF. The CDR3 DNA follows: TGTGCCACCAGTGAAGCGAAGGGCGGCAATGAGCAGTTCTTC. The chain couples TRBV24-1 to TRBJ2-1; D remains unclear. The germline gives CDR1 KGHDR, CDR2 SFDVKD. Deletions cut 4 bases from V and 6 bases from J, with 12 bases between. CDR3 length equals 14 residues.

The chain combines TRBV4-2 with TRBJ2-2, with TRBD2 matching over 10 bases. The V segment lost 4 bases and the J segment 7 bases; nucleotides outside the gene matches: 15. CDR3 length equals 18 residues. Germline CDR1 LGHNA, CDR2 YNFKEQ. CDR3 coding DNA: TGTGCCAGCAGCCCCGGGGGCCTAGCGGGAGCGGTTGGCGGGGAGCTGTTTTTT. Its protein product is CASSPGGLAGAVGGELFF.

Many counts were recorded for this clonotype. V is TRBV2 and J is TRBJ2-7; 8 bases fit TRBD2. Looked up from germline, CDR1 is SNHLY and CDR2 is FYNNEI. V was pared by 11 bases and J by 5 bases, with 8 bases of the junction left unmatched. The CDR3 covers 12 residues. Here the CDR3 DNA reads TGTGCCCCCGGGACTAGGGGAAACGAGCAGTACTTC. Translating it yields CAPGTRGNEQYF.

In its sample, this clonotype was seen once. A much larger clone lies a single base off, so this may be a read error. V is TRBV12-3 or TRBV12-4 and J is TRBJ1-1; tentatively, D is TRBD1 (6 bases). V gave up 5 bases and J gave up 5 bases, with 15 bases separating them. This CDR3 comprises 14 residues. The CDR3 loop is CASSETGSKTEAFF. The CDR3, as DNA: TGTGCCAGCAGTGAAACAGGGAGCAAAACTGAAGCTTTCTTT.

This clonotype was observed once. This sequence may be a read error, since a much larger clone differs from it by one base. The chain employs TRBV20-1 and TRBJ2-1; D gene unclear. The CDR3 has 13 residues. The germline gives CDR1 DFQATT, CDR2 SNEGSKA (reference sequence). CDR3 nucleotides: TGCAGTGCTAGAGAGGGCTCCTACAATGAGCAGTTGTTC. Translated, it gives CSAREGSYNEQLF.

This clonotype has only a few counts. This rearrangement joins TRBV7-2 to TRBJ2-3, with unresolved D. Trimming shortened V by 3 bases and J by 7 bases, and 8 bases separated the two germline ends. CDR3 length: 12 amino acids. From germline, CDR1 is SGHTA and CDR2 FQGNSA. CDR3 coding DNA: TGTGCCAGCAGCTTGAAAAAAAATACGCAGTATTTT. Its translation is CASSLKKNTQYF.

The table lists this clonotype with a few counts. This sequence joins TRBV18 and TRBJ1-4; D unclear. V shed 3 bases and J shed 4 bases, with 12 bases lying between them. This CDR3 spans 15 amino acids. From germline, CDR1 is KGHSH and CDR2 LQKENI. This CDR3 reads CASSPDPLLNEKLFF. The CDR3 coding sequence is TGTGCCAGCTCACCGGACCCACTCCTTAATGAAAAACTGTTTTTT.

At least ten counts were recorded for this clonotype. The chain combines TRBV18 with TRBJ2-7; D assignment may be TRBD1 or TRBD2 (5 bases each). V was pared by 3 bases and J by 2 bases, with 11 bases between. Germline V gene lookup returns CDR1 KGHSH and CDR2 LQKENI. This CDR3 region has 14 residues. The CDR3 region has the DNA TGTGCCAGCTCACCGATGGGGACCCCCTACGAGCAGTACTTC. This sequence encodes CASSPMGTPYEQYF. Drawing the rest from reference TRBV18 and TRBJ2-7, the complete variable domain is NAGVMQNPRHLVRRRGQEARLRCSPMKGHSHVYWYRQLPEEGLKFMVYLQKENIIDESGMPKERFSAEFPKEGPSILRIQQVVRGDSAAYFCASSPMGTPYEQYFGPGTRLTVT.

This clonotype was seen a few times. This chain's CDR3 is CASSLVGSGPYEQYF. The DNA for the CDR3 is TGTGCCAGCAGCTTAGTGGGTAGCGGTCCCTACGAGCAGTACTTC. The rearrangement joins TRBV7-8 to TRBJ2-7; tentative D call: TRBD2 (6 bases). Germline CDR1 is SGHVS and CDR2 is FQNEAQ. V was trimmed by 1 base and J by 2 bases, leaving 12 bases between them. The CDR3 spans 15 residues.

Many counts were recorded for this clonotype. The CDR3 is CSAGPLGLSYNEQFF. The CDR3 nucleotides are TGCAGTGCTGGACCACTAGGGCTATCCTACAATGAGCAGTTCTTC. V usage is TRBV20-1 and J usage is TRBJ2-1, with TRBD2 as a possible D gene (5 bases). The germline CDR1 and CDR2 sequences are DFQATT and SNEGSKA (reference sequence). The CDR3 length is 15 residues. Trimming took off 5 bases at V and 1 base at J, with 15 bases between the two ends.

This clonotype was observed a handful of times. V and J are TRBV24-1 and TRBJ2-1, with D perhaps matching TRBD2 (6 bases). Germline loops: CDR1 KGHDR, CDR2 SFDVKD. V was pared by 4 bases and J by 10 bases, with 10 bases between. The CDR3 sequence is 12 residues long. The CDR3 DNA reads as TGTGCCACCAGTGACCCGGGGAGGGAGCAGTTCTTC. This gives the protein CATSDPGREQFF.

At least ten counts were recorded for this clonotype. This sequence joins TRBV7-9 and TRBJ2-3; 12 nucleotides agree with TRBD1. The germline CDR1 and CDR2 sequences are SEHNR and FQNEAQ (reference sequence). The CDR3 has 16 residues. J lost 10 bases, V lost 5 bases, and 13 bases had no gene match. CDR3 sequence reads: CASSKPGQGALGAQYF. The CDR3 DNA reads as TGTGCCAGCAGCAAACCGGGACAGGGGGCGCTTGGGGCGCAGTATTTT.

This clonotype was observed many times. This rearrangement joins TRBV18 to TRBJ2-1; 11 positions agree with TRBD2. This CDR3 spans 16 amino acids. The germline gives CDR1 KGHSH, CDR2 LQKENI. After removal of 4 bases from V and 6 bases from J, the junction contained 8 bases not matched to a gene. The CDR3 region has the DNA TGTGCCAGCTCACGACTAGCGGGACAAGTTGGCAATGAGCAGTTCTTC. Its protein is CASSRLAGQVGNEQFF.

This clonotype was found a few times. The chain recombines TRBV20-1 with TRBJ1-5; 7 positions agree with TRBD1. The CDR3 length is 15 residues. The V gene end was trimmed by 3 bases and the J gene end by 8 bases; junction bases not matched to a gene: 13. Per germline, CDR1 DFQATT and CDR2 SNEGSKA (reference sequence). As DNA, the CDR3 is TGCAGTGCTAGGAGTTTGCGACAGGGTACAGAGCCCCAGCATTTT. Its protein product is CSARSLRQGTEPQHF.

V and J are TRBV20-1 and TRBJ2-7; D is undetermined. CDR1 is DFQATT, CDR2 SNEGSKA, per germline (reference sequence). V lost 4 bases and J 3 bases, leaving 7 bases between the germline ends. The CDR3 is 11 amino acids. The CDR3 DNA is TGCAGTGCTAATAGTTTCTACGAGCAGTACTTC. Its protein is CSANSFYEQYF.

This clonotype was seen at least ten times. The genes are TRBV3-1 and TRBJ2-1; 11 bases agree with TRBD2. V dropped 6 bases and J dropped 10; count of bases not matched to a gene: 5. This CDR3 is built from 13 residues. Germline V lookup: CDR1 LGHDT, CDR2 YNNKEL (reference sequence). CDR3 nucleotide sequence: TGTGCCAGCAGTATACTAGCGGGAGAAGAGCAGTTCTTC. Translated: CASSILAGEEQFF.

This clonotype was counted many times. The chain uses TRBV24-1 and TRBJ2-1, with D perhaps TRBD1 (6 bases). The CDR3 consists of 14 residues. Trimming removed 5 bases at V and 9 bases at J, with 16 bases between. Germline-derived CDR1 and CDR2 are KGHDR and SFDVKD. DNA for the CDR3: TGTGCCACCAGTGGGGGACAAGGAGTAGGTGAGCAGTTCTTC. Protein sequence: CATSGGQGVGEQFF.

This clonotype showed up many times. This chain connects TRBV15 to TRBJ2-5; D unclear. With 0 bases removed from V and 5 bases from J, the gap between germline ends came to 10 bases. CDR3 length equals 14 residues. Germline-derived CDR1 and CDR2 are LNHNV and YYDKDF (reference sequence). CDR3 in amino acids: CATSREGFTETQYF. DNA of the CDR3: TGTGCCACCAGCAGAGAAGGGTTCACGGAGACCCAGTACTTC.

Remarks on this clonotype: A much larger clone differs from this one at a single base, so this may be a read error. The chain joins TRBV12-3 or TRBV12-4 to TRBJ2-1; tentative D call: TRBD2 (5 bases). V was cut by 7 bases and J by 4 bases, with 17 bases left in between. CDR3 length equals 15 residues. The CDR3 DNA is TGTGCCAGCAACCCGACGGAGGTGACGTACAATGAGCAGTTCTTC. Residues: CASNPTEVTYNEQFF.

This clonotype was seen at least ten times. The chain uses TRBV12-3 or TRBV12-4 and TRBJ1-1; the D gene is possibly TRBD1 (6 bases). The V and J ends lost 5 bases and 1 base respectively, with 11 bases between them. The CDR3 runs to 14 residues. CDR3 bases: TGTGCCAGCAGTCAGACAGGCCCGAACACTGAAGCTTTCTTT. As protein: CASSQTGPNTEAFF.